The 24 T cell receptor beta chains in this list originate from one sample, sequenced in a study of tumor-infiltrating lymphocytes in primary liver carcinoma. A constant-region primer primed TCR beta cDNA synthesis from 500 ng of total RNA. Libraries covering TCR beta were generated through three nested multiplex PCR rounds (using a slightly modified ARM-PCR). The two initial PCR rounds, approximately 10 cycles each, used TRBV1-TRBV30 forward and C-beta reverse primers. TCRdb reanalysed the multiplex PCR reads using MiXCR and keeps one entry per CDR3 protein. The profile covers some 130,000 distinct CDR3 sequences, with around 65% appearing a single time and more than 8% taken by the ten largest. Investigators took RNA and DNA out together from 20-30 mg of unsorted bulk tissue. Material: tumor-adjacent normal liver tissue. The receptors stem from a woman aged 55-70 years with primary liver carcinoma and hepatitis B virus infection.

This clonotype was recorded at least ten times. This chain uses TRBV5-6 with TRBJ2-6, with D hard to call. CDR3 length: 13 residues. With 2 bases removed from V and 7 bases from J, the gap between germline ends came to 7 bases. The germline gives CDR1 SGHDT, CDR2 YYEEEE. The CDR3 region has the DNA TGTGCCAGCAGCTTTGGTACAGCCAACGTCCTGACTTTC. Protein sequence: CASSFGTANVLTF.

Details on this clonotype: With a much larger clone just one base away, this may be a read error. The chain's CDR3 is CASGGQGIDTKYF. In DNA form, the CDR3 reads TGTGCCAGCGGCGGACAGGGAATAGATACGAAGTATTTT. This sequence joins TRBV2 and TRBJ2-3; 8 bases are shared with TRBD1. Germline CDR1 and CDR2: SNHLY and FYNNEI. The CDR3 spans 13 residues.

Comment on this clonotype: A much larger clone sits a single nucleotide away, making a read error possible. The chain links TRBV7-9 to TRBJ1-2, with a tentative D call TRBD1 (6 bases). This CDR3 contains 15 residues. CDR1 SEHNR and CDR2 FQNEAQ come from the germline V gene (reference sequence). The ends were cut back, 5 bases at V and 7 bases at J, with 20 bases in the middle. CDR3 region: CASSRGTVSALGYTF. CDR3 coding DNA: TGTGCCAGCAGCAGGGGGACCGTAAGCGCCCTTGGCTACACCTTC.

Note on this clonotype: The CDR3 carries no conserved terminal phenylalanine or tryptophan, so it likely arises from a read error. This rearrangement joins TRBV6-1 to TRBJ1-1, with unresolved D. Germline V gene lookup returns CDR1 MNHNS and CDR2 SASEGT. V lost 7 bases and J lost 3, with 12 bases in between. The CDR3 has 13 amino acids. The chain's CDR3 is CASTAGEDTEAFS. The CDR3 DNA is TGTGCCAGCACTGCCGGGGAGGACACTGAAGCTTTCTCT.

This clonotype was detected a few times. This chain links TRBV4-1 with TRBJ1-1, with a weak D call TRBD1 (5 bases). Germline CDR1 reads MGHRA; CDR2 reads YSYEKL. This CDR3 has 16 residues. V was shortened by 1 base and J by 2 bases, with 14 bases between the two germline ends. CDR3: CASSQGPGSGNTEAFF. The CDR3 coding sequence is TGCGCCAGCAGCCAAGGCCCAGGGAGTGGAAACACTGAAGCTTTCTTT.

To note about this clonotype: The conserved closing phenylalanine or tryptophan is absent in this CDR3, likely reflecting a read error. The V call is TRBV28, the J call TRBJ1-1; tentatively, D is TRBD1 (5 bases). CDR1 MDHEN and CDR2 SYDVKM come from the germline V gene. The CDR3 runs 11 residues. CDR3 amino acids: CASSSQGRAFS. CDR3 coding DNA: TGTGCCAGTAGTTCCCAGGGAAGGGCTTTCTCT.

As regards this clonotype: This clone may be a read error of a much larger clone one base away. The chain links TRBV28 to TRBJ2-3, with D perhaps TRBD2 (6 bases). Trimming stripped 8 bases from V and 4 bases from J, with 19 bases between. There are 15 residues in the CDR3. In germline, CDR1 is MDHEN, CDR2 SYDVKM. CDR3 residues: CASLKGGTGSDTQYF. For the CDR3, the DNA is TGTGCCAGCCTAAAGGGCGGGACGGGCTCAGATACGCAGTATTTT.

The chain carries TRBV29-1 and TRBJ2-7; the match to TRBD2 covers 7 bases. This CDR3 comprises 14 residues. The germline V gene has CDR1 SQVTM and CDR2 ANQGSEA. Germline trimming cut 7 bases from V and 3 bases from J; bases unmatched to any gene: 12. The CDR3 DNA sequence: TGCAGCGCTGCCGGGACTATCGACTACTACGAGCAGTACTTC. Amino acid sequence: CSAAGTIDYYEQYF.

To note about this clonotype: No conserved phenylalanine or tryptophan is present at the end of the CDR3, so a read error is the likely explanation. No DNA is shown, since the ends of the CDR3 on it are uncertain; the CDR3 is the one TCRdb lists. CDR3: CASSLAITAATGELFY. The V and J genes are TRBV11-2 and TRBJ2-2; the D call TRBD2 from the table was never checked on the DNA. The germline gives CDR1 SGHAT, CDR2 FQNNGV. The CDR3 numbers 16 amino acids, ends counted.

V is TRBV28 and J is TRBJ2-7, with D perhaps TRBD2 (6 bases). The CDR3 runs to 16 residues. Between the trimmed V and J ends, which lost 1 base and 3 bases, there was a span of 16 bases. Germline lookup yields CDR1 MDHEN and CDR2 SYDVKM. The CDR3 bases are TGTGCCAGCAGTTTATTCCCGACTAGAGGAAACTACGAGCAGTACTTC. Amino acids: CASSLFPTRGNYEQYF.

Points on this clonotype: At one end, the junction sequence differs from germline, possibly due to a read error. CDR3 amino acids: CASSLGPGSFSYNEQFF. The DNA of the CDR3 is TGTGCCAGCAGCTTAGGTCCCGGGAGTTTTTCCTACAATGAGCAGTTTTTC. V and J are TRBV11-3 and TRBJ2-1, with D possibly matching TRBD2 (6 bases). This CDR3 is 17 amino acids long. Germline CDR1 and CDR2: SGHNT and YENEEA.

The V and J genes are TRBV7-3 and TRBJ1-1, with no clear D. The germline CDR1 and CDR2 sequences are SGHTA and FQGTGA. V was pared by 5 bases and J by 3 bases, with 13 bases between. This CDR3 has 14 residues. The CDR3 sequence: CASSLLGRDTEAFF. In nucleotides, the CDR3 is TGTGCCAGCAGCCTCCTCGGGAGGGACACTGAAGCTTTCTTT.

This rearrangement joins TRBV4-1 to TRBJ1-6; 9 nucleotides align to TRBD1. Trimming removed 3 bases from V and 8 bases from J; junction bases left unmatched: 8. From germline, CDR1 is MGHRA and CDR2 YSYEKL. CDR3 size: 16 residues. The CDR3 DNA sequence: TGCGCCAGCAGCCACCACCTACAGGGGGCGGATTCACCCCTCCACTTT. This encodes CASSHHLQGADSPLHF.

A remark on this clonotype: Germline is not matched at one junction end, which may reflect a read error. The rearrangement links TRBV6-2 or TRBV6-3 to TRBJ2-1; D possibly corresponds to TRBD1 (5 bases). The germline CDR1 and CDR2 sequences are MNHEY and SVGEGT. The CDR3 has 15 amino acids. The CDR3 DNA follows: TGTGCCAGCAGCCAACAGGTGTTTCTAAGCAATGAACAGTTCTTC. It is translated as CASSQQVFLSNEQFF.

Details on this clonotype: A single base separates this from a much larger clone, so it may be a read error. Written as DNA, the CDR3 is TGCGCCAACAGCCTCCGGGAGCACGGCGGGACCCAGTACTTC. Its protein is CANSLREHGGTQYF. This chain joins TRBV5-1 and TRBJ2-5, with TRBD2 as a possible D gene (6 bases). This CDR3 has 14 residues. CDR1 and CDR2 from the germline V gene are SGHRS and YFSETQ. The full variable domain, completed using reference TRBV5-1 and TRBJ2-5, is KAGVTQTPRYLIKTRGQQVTLSCSPISGHRSVSWYQQTPGQGLQFLFEYFSETQRNKGNFPGRFSGRQFSNSRSEMNVSTLELGDSALYLCANSLREHGGTQYFGPGTRLLVL.

This clonotype came up many times. The chain joins TRBV4-2 to TRBJ2-3; D unresolved. The CDR3 consists of 16 residues. The V end lost 1 base, the J end lost 0 bases, and 11 bases lay between the germline ends. The germline V gene encodes CDR1 LGHNA and CDR2 YNFKEQ. CDR3 sequence: CASSQGAILSTDTQYF. CDR3 bases: TGTGCCAGCAGCCAAGGAGCCATACTTAGCACAGATACGCAGTATTTT.

About this clonotype itself: A much larger clone differs from this one at a single base, so this may be a read error. The gene calls are TRBV4-1 and TRBJ2-7, with D possibly TRBD2 on 6 matching bases. The CDR3 is made up of 13 amino acids. CDR1 and CDR2 (germline): MGHRA, YSYEKL. The CDR3 loop is CASSNRDSYEPYF. In DNA form, the CDR3 reads TGCGCCAGCAGCAACCGGGACTCCTACGAGCCGTACTTC.

At least ten counts were recorded for this clonotype. The CDR3 reads CASSYPERGHTEAFF. DNA of the CDR3: TGTGCCAGCAGTTACCCTGAAAGGGGGCACACTGAAGCTTTCTTT. The V call is TRBV6-2 or TRBV6-3, the J call TRBJ1-1; 7 bases match TRBD1. This CDR3 has 15 amino acids. CDR1 and CDR2 from the germline V gene are MNHEY and SVGEGT. V lost 2 bases to trimming and J lost 3 bases; unmatched junction nucleotides: 6.

The gene calls are TRBV11-3 and TRBJ2-2; the match to TRBD2 covers 9 bases. The V gene end was trimmed by 1 base and the J gene end by 6 bases; junction bases not matched to a gene: 9. There are 17 residues in the CDR3. Germline V gene data show CDR1 as SGHNT and CDR2 as YENEEA. The CDR3 DNA reads as TGTGCCAGCAGCTTAGGCGGGCTAGCGGGAAGCGCCGGGGAGCTGTTTTTT. Translated, it gives CASSLGGLAGSAGELFF.

Concerning this clonotype itself: A much larger clone sits a single nucleotide away, making a read error possible. The V gene is TRBV10-2, the J gene TRBJ1-4; the match to TRBD1 covers 7 bases. The CDR3 runs to 15 residues. Germline V lookup: CDR1 WSHSY, CDR2 SAAADI. The CDR3 DNA sequence: TGCGCCAGCAGACAACAGGGGATGGCGAATGAAAAAATGTTTTTT. Translating it yields CASRQQGMANEKMFF.

This clonotype was found once. A much more abundant neighbour one base away suggests this may be a read error. The rearrangement joins TRBV30 to TRBJ1-6; D is unclear. V was cut by 0 bases and J by 10 bases, with 10 bases left in between. CDR3 length equals 13 residues. Germline CDR1 is GTSNPN and CDR2 is SVGIG (reference sequence). CDR3: CAWSVPLVSPLHF. CDR3 nucleotides: TGTGCCTGGAGTGTACCACTCGTATCACCCCTCCACTTT.

V gene TRBV6-5 combines with J gene TRBJ2-3, with 7 bases identical to TRBD1. Germline V gene sequence: CDR1 MNHEY, CDR2 SVGAGI. This CDR3 comprises 14 residues. V lost 9 bases to trimming and J lost 6 bases; unmatched junction nucleotides: 12. The CDR3: CASSSTGNSDTQYF. CDR3 DNA: TGTGCCAGTAGCTCGACAGGGAACAGCGATACGCAGTATTTT.

Worth noting for this clonotype: A much larger clone differs by one base, so this may be a read error. The CDR3 region is CAISKSYEQYF. CDR3 coding DNA: TGTGCCATCAGTAAGTCCTACGAGCAGTACTTC. This chain joins TRBV10-3 and TRBJ2-7; D remains ambiguous. The CDR3 has 11 amino acids. Germline CDR1 and CDR2: ENHRY and SYGVKD.

This clonotype was seen many times. The V gene is TRBV12-3 or TRBV12-4, the J gene TRBJ2-1, with 10 bases aligning to TRBD2. V gave up 0 bases and J gave up 7 bases; unmatched junction bases: 9. CDR3 size: 17 residues. The CDR3 protein is CASSLAPSGSLGNEQFF. The DNA for the CDR3 is TGTGCCAGCAGTTTAGCGCCTAGCGGGAGCTTGGGTAATGAGCAGTTCTTC.